This T cell receptor (beta chain) came from a study of blood T cells in healthy people across ages. CDR1 is LNHNV, CDR2 YYDKDF, per germline (reference sequence). The V end lost 0 bases, the J end lost 3 bases, and 2 bases lay between the germline ends. CDR3 length: 12 residues. Primed by a sample-barcoded 5' primer and a J-beta primer mix, a second PCR proceeded for 7 to 11 cycles. TCRdb re-called the 5' RACE reads through MiXCR, storing one row per CDR3 protein. The table has 780,000 or so distinct CDR3 sequences, around 50% seen once. Each sample used at least 6 million PBMCs. This chain joins TRBV15 and TRBJ1-1, with no clear D. The TCR was taken from a man between 40 and 49 years old in good health. The sample taken for sequencing was blood. The CDR3 coding sequence is TGTGCCACCAGCAGAGAGGACACTGAAGCTTTCTTT. It yields the protein CATSREDTEAFF.